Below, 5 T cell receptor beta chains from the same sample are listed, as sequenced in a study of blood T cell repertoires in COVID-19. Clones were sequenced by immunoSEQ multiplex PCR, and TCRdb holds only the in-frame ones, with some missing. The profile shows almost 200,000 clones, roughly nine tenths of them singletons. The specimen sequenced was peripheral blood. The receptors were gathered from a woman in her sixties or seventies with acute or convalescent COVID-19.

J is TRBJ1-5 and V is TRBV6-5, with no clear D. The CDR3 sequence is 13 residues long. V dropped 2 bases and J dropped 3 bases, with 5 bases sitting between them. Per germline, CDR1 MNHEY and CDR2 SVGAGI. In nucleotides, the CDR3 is TGTGCCAGCAGTTACGGGCCCAATCAGCCCCAGCATTTT. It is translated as CASSYGPNQPQHF.

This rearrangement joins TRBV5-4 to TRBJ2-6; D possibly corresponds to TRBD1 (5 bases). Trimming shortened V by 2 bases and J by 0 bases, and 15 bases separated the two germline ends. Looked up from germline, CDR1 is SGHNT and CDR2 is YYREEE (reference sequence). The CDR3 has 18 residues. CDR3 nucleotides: TGTGCCAGCAGCTTTCTCCGTACAGGAAACTCTGGGGCCAACGTCCTGACTTTC. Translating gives CASSFLRTGNSGANVLTF.

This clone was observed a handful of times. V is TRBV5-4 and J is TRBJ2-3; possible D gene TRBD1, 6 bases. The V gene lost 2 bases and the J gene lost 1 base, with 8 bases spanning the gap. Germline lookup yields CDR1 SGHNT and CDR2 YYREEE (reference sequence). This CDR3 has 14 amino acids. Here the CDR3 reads CASSFNRGTDTQYF. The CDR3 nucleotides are TGTGCCAGCAGCTTTAACAGGGGCACAGATACGCAGTATTTT.

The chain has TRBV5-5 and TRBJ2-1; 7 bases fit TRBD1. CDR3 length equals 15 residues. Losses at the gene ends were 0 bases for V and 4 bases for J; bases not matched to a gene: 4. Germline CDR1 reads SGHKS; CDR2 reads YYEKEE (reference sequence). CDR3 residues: CASSLVSRGYNEQFF. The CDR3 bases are TGTGCCAGCAGCTTGGTAAGCAGGGGGTACAATGAGCAGTTCTTC. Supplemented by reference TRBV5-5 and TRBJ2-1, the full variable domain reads DAGVTQSPTHLIKTRGQQVTLRCSPISGHKSVSWYQQVLGQGPQFIFQYYEKEERGRGNFPDRFSARQFPNYSSELNVNALLLGDSALYLCASSLVSRGYNEQFFGPGTRLTVL.

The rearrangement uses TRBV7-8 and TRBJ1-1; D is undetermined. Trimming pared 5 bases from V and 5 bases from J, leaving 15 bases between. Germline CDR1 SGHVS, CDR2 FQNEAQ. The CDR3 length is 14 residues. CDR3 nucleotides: TGTGCCAGCAGCCCGGTAACAGAGTCGACTGAAGCTTTCTTT. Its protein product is CASSPVTESTEAFF.